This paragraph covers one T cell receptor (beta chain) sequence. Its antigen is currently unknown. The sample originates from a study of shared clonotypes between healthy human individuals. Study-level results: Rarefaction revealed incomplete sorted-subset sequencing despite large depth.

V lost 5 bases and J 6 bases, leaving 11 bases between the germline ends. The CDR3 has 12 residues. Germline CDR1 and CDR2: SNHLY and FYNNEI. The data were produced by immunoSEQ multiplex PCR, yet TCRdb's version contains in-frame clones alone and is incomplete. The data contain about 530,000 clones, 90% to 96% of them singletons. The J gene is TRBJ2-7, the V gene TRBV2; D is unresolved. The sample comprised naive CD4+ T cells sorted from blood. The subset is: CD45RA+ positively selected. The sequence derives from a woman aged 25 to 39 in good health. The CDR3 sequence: CASSQYSPEQYF. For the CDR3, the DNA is TGTGCCAGCAGTCAGTACAGTCCCGAGCAGTACTTC.